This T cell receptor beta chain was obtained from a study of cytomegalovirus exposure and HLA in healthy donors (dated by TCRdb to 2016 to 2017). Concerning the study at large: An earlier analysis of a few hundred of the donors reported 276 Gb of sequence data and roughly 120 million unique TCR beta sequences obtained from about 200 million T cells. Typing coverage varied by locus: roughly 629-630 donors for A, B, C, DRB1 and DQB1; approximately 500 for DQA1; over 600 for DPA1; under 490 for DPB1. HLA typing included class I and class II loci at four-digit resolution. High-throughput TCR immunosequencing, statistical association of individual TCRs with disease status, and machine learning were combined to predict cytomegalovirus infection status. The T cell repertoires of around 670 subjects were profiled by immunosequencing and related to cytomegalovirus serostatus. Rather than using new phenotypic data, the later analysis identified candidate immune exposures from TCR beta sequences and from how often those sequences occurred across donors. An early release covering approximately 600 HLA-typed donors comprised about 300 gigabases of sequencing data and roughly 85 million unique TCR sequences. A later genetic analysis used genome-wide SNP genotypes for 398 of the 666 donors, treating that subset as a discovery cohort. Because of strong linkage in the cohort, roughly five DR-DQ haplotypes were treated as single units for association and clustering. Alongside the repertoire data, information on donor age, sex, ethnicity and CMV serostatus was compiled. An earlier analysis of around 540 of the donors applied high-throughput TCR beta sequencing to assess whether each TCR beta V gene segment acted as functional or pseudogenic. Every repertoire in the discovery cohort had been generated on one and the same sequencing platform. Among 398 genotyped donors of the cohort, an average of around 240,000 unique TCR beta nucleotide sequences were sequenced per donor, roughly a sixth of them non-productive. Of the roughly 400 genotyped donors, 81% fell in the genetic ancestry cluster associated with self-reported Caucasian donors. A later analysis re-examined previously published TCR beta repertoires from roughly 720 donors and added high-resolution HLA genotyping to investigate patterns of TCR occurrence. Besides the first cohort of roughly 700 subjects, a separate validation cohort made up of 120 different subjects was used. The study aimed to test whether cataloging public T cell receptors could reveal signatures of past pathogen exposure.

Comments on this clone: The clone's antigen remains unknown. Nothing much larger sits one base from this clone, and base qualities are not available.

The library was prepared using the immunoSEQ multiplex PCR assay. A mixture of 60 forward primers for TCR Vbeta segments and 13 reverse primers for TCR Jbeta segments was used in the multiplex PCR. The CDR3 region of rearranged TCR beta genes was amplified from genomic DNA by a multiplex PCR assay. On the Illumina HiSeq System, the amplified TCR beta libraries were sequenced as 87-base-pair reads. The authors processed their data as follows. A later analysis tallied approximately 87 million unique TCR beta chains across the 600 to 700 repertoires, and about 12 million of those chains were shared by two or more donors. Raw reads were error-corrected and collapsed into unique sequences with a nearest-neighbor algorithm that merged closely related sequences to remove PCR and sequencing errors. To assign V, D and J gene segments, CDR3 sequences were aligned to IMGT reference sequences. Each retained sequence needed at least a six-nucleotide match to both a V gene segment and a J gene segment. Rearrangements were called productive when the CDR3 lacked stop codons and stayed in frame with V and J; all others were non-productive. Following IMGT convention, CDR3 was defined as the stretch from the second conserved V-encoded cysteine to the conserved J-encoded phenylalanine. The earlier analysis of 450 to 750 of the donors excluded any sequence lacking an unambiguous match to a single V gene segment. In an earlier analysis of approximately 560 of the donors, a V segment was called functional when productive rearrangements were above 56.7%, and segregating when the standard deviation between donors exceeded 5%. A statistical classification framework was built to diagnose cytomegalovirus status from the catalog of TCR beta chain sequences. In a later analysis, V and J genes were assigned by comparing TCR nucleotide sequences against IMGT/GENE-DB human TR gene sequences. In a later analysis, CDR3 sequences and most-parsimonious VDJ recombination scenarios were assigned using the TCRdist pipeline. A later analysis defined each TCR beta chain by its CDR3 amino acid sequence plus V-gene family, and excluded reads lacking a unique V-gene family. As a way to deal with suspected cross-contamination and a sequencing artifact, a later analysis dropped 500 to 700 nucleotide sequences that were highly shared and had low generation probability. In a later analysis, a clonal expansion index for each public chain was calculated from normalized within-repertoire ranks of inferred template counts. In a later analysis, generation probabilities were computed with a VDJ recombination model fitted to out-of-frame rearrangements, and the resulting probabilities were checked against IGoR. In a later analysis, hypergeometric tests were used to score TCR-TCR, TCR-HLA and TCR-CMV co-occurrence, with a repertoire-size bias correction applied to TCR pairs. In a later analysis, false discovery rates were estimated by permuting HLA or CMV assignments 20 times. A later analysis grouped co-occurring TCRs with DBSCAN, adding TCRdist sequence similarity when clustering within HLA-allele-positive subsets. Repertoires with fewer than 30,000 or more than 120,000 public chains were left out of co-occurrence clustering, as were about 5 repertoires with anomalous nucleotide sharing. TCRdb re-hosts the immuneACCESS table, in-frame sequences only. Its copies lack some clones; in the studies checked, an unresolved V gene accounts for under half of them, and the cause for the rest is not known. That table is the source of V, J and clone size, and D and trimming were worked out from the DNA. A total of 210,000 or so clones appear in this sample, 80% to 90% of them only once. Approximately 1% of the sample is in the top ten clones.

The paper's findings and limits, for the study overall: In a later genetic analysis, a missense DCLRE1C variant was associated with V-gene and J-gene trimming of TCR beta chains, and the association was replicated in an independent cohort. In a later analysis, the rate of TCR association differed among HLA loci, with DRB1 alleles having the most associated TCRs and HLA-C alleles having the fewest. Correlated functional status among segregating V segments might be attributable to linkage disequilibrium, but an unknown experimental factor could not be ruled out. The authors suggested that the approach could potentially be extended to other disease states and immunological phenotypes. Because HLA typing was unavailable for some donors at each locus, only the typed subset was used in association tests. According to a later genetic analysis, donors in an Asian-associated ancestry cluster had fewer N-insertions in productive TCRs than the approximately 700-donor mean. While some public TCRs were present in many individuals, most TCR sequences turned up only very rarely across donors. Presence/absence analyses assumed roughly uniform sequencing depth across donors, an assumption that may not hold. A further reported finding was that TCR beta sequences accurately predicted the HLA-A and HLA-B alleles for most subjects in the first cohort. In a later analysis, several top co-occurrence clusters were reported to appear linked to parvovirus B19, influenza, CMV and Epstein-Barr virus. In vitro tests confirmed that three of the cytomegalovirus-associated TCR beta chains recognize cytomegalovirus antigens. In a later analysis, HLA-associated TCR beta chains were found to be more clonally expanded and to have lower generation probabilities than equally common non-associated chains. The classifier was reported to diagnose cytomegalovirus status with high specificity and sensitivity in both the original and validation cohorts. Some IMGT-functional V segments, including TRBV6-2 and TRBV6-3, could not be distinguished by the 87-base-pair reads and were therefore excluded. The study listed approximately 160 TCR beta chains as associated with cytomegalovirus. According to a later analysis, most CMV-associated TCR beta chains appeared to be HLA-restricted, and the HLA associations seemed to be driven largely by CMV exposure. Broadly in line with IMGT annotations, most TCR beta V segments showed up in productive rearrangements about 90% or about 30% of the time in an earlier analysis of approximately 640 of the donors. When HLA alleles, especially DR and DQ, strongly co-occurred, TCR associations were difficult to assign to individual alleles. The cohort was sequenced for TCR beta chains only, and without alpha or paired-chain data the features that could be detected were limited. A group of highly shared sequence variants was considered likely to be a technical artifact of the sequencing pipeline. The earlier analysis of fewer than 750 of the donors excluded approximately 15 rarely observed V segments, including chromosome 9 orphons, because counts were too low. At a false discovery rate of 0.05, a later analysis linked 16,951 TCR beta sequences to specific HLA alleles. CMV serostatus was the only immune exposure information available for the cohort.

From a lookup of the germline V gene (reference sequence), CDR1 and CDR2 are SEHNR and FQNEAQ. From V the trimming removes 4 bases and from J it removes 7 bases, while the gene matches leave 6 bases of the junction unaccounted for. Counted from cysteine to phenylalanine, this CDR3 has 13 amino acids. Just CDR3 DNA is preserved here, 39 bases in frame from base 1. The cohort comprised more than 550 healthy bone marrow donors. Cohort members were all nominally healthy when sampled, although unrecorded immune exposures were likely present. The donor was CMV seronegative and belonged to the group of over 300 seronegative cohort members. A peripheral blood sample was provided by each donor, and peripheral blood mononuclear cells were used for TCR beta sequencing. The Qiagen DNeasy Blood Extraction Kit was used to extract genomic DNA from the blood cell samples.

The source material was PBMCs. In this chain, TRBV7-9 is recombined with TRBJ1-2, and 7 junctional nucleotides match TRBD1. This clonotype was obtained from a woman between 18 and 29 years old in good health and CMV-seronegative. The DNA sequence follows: TGTGCCAGCAGCTCAGAGACAGGGAGTGGCTACACCTTC. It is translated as CASSSETGSGYTF. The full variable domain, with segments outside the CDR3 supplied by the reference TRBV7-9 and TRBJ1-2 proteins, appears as DTGVSQNPRHKITKRGQNVTFRCDPISEHNRLYWYRQTLGQGPEFLTYFQNEAQLEKSRLLSDRFSAERPKGSFSTLEIQRTEQGDSAMYLCASSSETGSGYTFGSGTRLTVV.